This T cell receptor (beta chain) was recorded in a study of T-cell memory formation after mild COVID-19. In the study overall: For the most part, TCR clusters were specific to one donor. Study-level points and caveats: Clones that contracted from day 15 to 85 were balanced CD4/CD8, while later expanders leaned CD4+. Among CD4+ contracting clones, most were CM and EM, and CD8+ ones EMRA. Pre-infection memory contained some responding clones, which suggested that cross-reactive memory had joined.

This clonotype was counted only a few times. Its specificity is not known. Each CDR3 protein gets one entry after TCRdb re-called the 5' RACE reads with MiXCR. The table records about 120,000 distinct CDR3 sequences, about 15% of them present only once. There are 16 residues in the CDR3. V was cut by 5 bases and J by 4 bases, with 20 bases left in between. Germline CDR1 and CDR2: MNHNS and SASEGT. The V and J genes are TRBV6-1 and TRBJ2-5; TRBD1 might be the D (5 bases). This receptor was taken from an adult woman who had mild COVID-19 (a few samples of this study predate the infection). Cell type and time point are not known. Sequences were obtained from PBMCs or a T cell subset sorted from them (not recorded which). CDR3 region: CASSSRQTRNRETQYF. In DNA, the CDR3 is TGTGCCAGCAGTTCAAGACAGACGCGGAATCGAGAGACCCAGTACTTC.